The subject of this entry is one T cell receptor (beta chain). The antigen remains unidentified. The sample belongs to a study of OX40 agonist ivuxolimab in advanced cancers. Study information: As their treatment, patients were administered ivuxolimab, an agonistic anti-OX40 (CD134) antibody. Enrolled patients in dose escalation had cancers that were hepatocellular carcinoma, melanoma, renal cell or head and neck cancer. Overall study findings and caveats: Clonal expansion among partial responders at 0.1-3.0 mg/kg ranked near the lowest.

Only in-frame clones appear in the TCRdb table, and some are missing; sequencing was by immunoSEQ multiplex PCR. The table shows tens of thousands of clones, with just under 90% occurring only once. Per germline, CDR1 SNHLY and CDR2 FYNNEI. V lost 6 bases, J lost 2 bases, and 6 bases stayed unmatched. CDR3 length: 14 amino acids. The chain combines TRBV2 with TRBJ1-2; 7 nucleotides agree with TRBD1. Source: CD4+ or CD8+ T cells sorted from blood, taken in a trial of the OX40 agonist ivuxolimab. The TCR sequence derives from an adult with an advanced solid tumor such as melanoma, head and neck, liver or kidney cancer. The CDR3 protein is CASSPQGINYGYTF. In DNA form, the CDR3 reads TGTGCCAGCAGCCCACAGGGGATAAACTATGGCTACACCTTC. The entire variable domain, with the rest obtained from reference TRBV2 and TRBJ1-2, is as follows: EPEVTQTPSHQVTQMGQEVILRCVPISNHLYFYWYRQILGQKVEFLVSFYNNEISEKSEIFDDQFSVERPDGSNFTLKIRSTKLEDSAMYFCASSPQGINYGYTFGSGTRLTVV.